This T cell receptor beta chain was obtained from a study of T-cell reconstitution after alpha-beta-depleted transplantation in children. V was cut by 2 bases and J by 4 bases, with 7 bases left in between. The CDR3 sequence is 13 residues long. Germline V gives CDR1 MNHEY, CDR2 SMNVEV (reference sequence). The TCRbeta library incorporated unique molecular identifiers. Via MiXCR, TCRdb re-called the PCR reads, giving one row per CDR3 protein. The data show some 490,000 distinct CDR3 sequences, about an eighth seen once. This receptor was identified in a human donor who donated a stem cell graft to a child with combined immunodeficiency. V and J are TRBV27 and TRBJ2-3, with D unresolved. Sequenced material: PBMCs from the stem cell graft donor, taken from the stem cell graft. The CDR3 DNA reads as TGTGCCAGCAGTTTACAGGAATCAGATACGCAGTATTTT. This translates into CASSLQESDTQYF.